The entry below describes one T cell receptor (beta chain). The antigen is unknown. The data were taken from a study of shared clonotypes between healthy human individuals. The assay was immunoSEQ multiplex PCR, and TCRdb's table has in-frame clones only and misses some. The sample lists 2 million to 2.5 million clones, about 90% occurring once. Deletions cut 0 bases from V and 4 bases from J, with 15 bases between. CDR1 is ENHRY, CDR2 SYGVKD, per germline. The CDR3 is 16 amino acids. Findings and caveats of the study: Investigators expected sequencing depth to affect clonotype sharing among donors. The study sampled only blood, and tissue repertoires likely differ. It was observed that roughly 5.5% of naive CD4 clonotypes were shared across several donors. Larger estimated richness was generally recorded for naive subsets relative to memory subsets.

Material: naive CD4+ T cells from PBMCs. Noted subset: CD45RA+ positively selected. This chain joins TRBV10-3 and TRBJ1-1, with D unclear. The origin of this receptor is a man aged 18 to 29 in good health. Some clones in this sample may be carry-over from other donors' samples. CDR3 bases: TGTGCCATCAGTGAGTCAAGACCCAAGGGATTCACTGAAGCTTTCTTT. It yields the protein CAISESRPKGFTEAFF.